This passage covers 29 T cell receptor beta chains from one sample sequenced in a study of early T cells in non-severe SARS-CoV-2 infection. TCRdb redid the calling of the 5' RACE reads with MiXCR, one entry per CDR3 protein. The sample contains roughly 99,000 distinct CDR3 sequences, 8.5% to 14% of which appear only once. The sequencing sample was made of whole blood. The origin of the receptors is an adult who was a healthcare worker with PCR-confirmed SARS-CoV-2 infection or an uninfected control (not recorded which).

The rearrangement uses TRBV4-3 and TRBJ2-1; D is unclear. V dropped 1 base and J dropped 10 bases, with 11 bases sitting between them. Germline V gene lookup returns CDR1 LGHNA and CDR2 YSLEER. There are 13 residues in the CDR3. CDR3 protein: CASSQAANWEQFF. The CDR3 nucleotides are TGCGCCAGCAGCCAAGCCGCCAATTGGGAGCAGTTCTTC.

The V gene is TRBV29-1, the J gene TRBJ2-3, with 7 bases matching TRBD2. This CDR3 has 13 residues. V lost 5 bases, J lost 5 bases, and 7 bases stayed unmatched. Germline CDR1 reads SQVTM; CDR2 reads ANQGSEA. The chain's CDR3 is CSVIVAGRDTQYF. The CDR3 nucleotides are TGCAGCGTTATCGTAGCGGGCCGAGATACGCAGTATTTT.

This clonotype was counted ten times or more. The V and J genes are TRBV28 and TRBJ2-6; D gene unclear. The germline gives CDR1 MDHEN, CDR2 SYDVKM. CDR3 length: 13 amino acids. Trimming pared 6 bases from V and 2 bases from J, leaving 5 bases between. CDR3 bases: TGTGCCAGCAGCTCCGCTGGGGCCAACGTCCTGACTTTC. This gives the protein CASSSAGANVLTF.

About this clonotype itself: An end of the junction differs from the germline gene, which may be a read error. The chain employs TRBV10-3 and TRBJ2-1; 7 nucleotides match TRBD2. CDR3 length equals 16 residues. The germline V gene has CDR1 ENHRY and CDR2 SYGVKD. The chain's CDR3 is CAISDHSGQSYNEQLF. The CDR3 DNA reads TGTGCCATCAGTGATCATAGCGGGCAGTCCTACAATGAGCAGCTCTTC.

The CDR3 DNA sequence: TGCGCCAGCAGCCAAGGGAACGTCCCCCCTGGCGAGACCCAGTACTTC. Its protein is CASSQGNVPPGETQYF. V and J are TRBV4-1 and TRBJ2-5; D gene uncertain. CDR3 length: 16 amino acids. V shed 1 base and J shed 5 bases, with 17 bases lying between them. Germline V CDR1 and CDR2: MGHRA, YSYEKL.

CDR3 protein: CASSYSMAGGLLGGELFF. DNA of the CDR3: TGTGCCAGCAGTTACTCGATGGCAGGGGGGTTATTGGGCGGGGAGCTGTTTTTT. The chain joins TRBV6-6 to TRBJ2-2; possible D gene TRBD1, 7 bases. The CDR3 sequence is 18 residues long. Germline loops: CDR1 MNHNY, CDR2 SVGAGI (reference sequence). V lost 0 bases to trimming and J lost 7 bases, with 21 bases between them.

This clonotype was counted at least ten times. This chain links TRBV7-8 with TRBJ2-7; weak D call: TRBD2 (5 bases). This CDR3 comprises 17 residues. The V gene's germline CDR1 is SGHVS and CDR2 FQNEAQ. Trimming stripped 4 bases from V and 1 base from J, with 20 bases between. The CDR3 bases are TGTGCCAGCAGCTCGCTCCCCCGGACTGTTTCTTCCTACGAGCAGTACTTC. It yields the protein CASSSLPRTVSSYEQYF.

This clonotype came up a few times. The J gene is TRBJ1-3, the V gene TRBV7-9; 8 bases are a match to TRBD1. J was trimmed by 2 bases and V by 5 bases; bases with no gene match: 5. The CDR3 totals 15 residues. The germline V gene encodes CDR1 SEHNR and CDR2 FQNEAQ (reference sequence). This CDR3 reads CASSVPGGPGNTIYF. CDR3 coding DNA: TGTGCCAGCAGCGTACCAGGGGGCCCTGGAAACACCATATATTTT. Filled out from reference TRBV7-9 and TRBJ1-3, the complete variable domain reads DTGVSQNPRHKITKRGQNVTFRCDPISEHNRLYWYRQTLGQGPEFLTYFQNEAQLEKSRLLSDRFSAERPKGSFSTLEIQRTEQGDSAMYLCASSVPGGPGNTIYFGEGSWLTVV.

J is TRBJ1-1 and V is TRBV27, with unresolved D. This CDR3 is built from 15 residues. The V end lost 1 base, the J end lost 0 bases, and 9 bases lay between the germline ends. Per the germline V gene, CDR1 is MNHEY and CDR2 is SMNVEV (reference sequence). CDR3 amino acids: CASSLLGNMNTEAFF. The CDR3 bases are TGTGCCAGCAGTTTATTGGGCAACATGAACACTGAAGCTTTCTTT.

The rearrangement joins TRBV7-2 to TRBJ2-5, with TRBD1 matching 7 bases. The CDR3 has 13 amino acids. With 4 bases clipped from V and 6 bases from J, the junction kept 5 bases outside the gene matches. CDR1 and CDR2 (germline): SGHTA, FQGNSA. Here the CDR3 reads CASSYGQEKTQYF. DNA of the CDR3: TGTGCCAGCAGCTACGGACAGGAAAAGACCCAGTACTTC.

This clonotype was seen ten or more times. CDR3 in DNA: TGCAGTGCTAGAGGGGAGGGCCACCGGAATACGCAGTATTTT. As protein: CSARGEGHRNTQYF. This rearrangement joins TRBV20-1 to TRBJ2-3; 7 bases map to TRBD2. CDR1 DFQATT and CDR2 SNEGSKA come from the germline V gene (reference sequence). The CDR3 contains 14 residues. V lost 1 base to trimming and J lost 7 bases; unmatched junction nucleotides: 8.

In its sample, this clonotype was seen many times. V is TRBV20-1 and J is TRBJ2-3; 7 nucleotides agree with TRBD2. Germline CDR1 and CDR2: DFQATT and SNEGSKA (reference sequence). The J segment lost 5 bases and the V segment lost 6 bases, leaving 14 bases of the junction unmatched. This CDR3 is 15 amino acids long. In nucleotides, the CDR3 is TGCAGTGCCCGCGGGGGAATGGAGTTTCTAGATACGCAGTATTTT. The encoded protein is CSARGGMEFLDTQYF.

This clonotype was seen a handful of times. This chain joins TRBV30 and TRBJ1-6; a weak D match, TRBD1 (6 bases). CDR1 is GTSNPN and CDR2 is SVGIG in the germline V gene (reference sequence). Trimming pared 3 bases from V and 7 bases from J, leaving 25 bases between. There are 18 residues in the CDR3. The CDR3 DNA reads TGTGCCTGGAGCGCGACGCGATACGGACAGCCATTGAATTCACCCCTCCACTTT. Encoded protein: CAWSATRYGQPLNSPLHF.

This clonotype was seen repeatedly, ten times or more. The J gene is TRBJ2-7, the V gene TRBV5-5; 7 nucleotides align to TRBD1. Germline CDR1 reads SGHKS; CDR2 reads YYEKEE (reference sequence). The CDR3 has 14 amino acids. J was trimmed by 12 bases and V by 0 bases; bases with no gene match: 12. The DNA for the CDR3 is TGTGCCAGCAGCTTGGGGGTGACAGGGTCGTACTGGTACTTC. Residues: CASSLGVTGSYWYF.

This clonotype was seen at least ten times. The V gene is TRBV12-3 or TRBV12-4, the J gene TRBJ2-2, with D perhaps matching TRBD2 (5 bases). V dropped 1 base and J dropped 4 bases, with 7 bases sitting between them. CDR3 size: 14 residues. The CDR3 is CASSLVGITGELFF. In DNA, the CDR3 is TGTGCCAGCAGTTTAGTCGGGATCACCGGGGAGCTGTTTTTT.

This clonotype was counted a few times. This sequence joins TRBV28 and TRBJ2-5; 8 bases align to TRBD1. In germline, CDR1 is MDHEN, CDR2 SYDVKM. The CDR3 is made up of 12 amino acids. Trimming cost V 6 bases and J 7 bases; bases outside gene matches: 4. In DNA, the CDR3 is TGTGCCAGCAGAAACACAGGGGGGACCCAGTACTTC. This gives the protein CASRNTGGTQYF.

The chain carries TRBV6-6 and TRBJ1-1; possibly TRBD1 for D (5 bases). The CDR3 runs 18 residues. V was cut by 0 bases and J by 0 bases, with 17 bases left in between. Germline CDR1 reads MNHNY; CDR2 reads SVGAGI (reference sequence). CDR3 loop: CASSYSSPGRAVNTEAFF. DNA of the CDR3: TGTGCCAGCAGTTACTCGTCACCGGGGCGCGCCGTGAACACTGAAGCTTTCTTT.

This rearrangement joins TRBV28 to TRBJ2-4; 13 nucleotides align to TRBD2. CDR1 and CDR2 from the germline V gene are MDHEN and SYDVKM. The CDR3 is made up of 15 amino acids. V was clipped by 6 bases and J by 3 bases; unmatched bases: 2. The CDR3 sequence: CASSRTSGGKNIQYF. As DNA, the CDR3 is TGTGCCAGCAGCCGGACTAGCGGGGGCAAAAACATTCAGTACTTC.

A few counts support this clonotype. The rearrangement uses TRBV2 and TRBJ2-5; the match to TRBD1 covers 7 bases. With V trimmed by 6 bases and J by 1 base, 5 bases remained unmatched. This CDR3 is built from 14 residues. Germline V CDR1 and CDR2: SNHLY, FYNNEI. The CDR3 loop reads CASSRDRVQETQYF. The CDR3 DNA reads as TGTGCCAGCAGCCGGGACAGAGTCCAAGAGACCCAGTACTTC.

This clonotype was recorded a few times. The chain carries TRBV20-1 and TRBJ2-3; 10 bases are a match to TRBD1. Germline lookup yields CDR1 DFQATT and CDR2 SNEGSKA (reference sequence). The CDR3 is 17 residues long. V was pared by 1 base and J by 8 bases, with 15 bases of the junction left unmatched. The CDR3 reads CSARVLRQGAGTGTQYF. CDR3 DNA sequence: TGCAGTGCTAGAGTTCTGAGACAGGGGGCGGGAACGGGTACGCAGTATTTT.

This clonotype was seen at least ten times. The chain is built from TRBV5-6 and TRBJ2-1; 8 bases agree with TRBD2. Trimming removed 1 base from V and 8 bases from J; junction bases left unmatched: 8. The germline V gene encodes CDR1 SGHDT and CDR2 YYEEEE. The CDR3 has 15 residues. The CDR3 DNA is TGTGCCAGCAGCTTGACTAGCGGCAATCTACATGAGCAGTTCTTC. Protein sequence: CASSLTSGNLHEQFF.

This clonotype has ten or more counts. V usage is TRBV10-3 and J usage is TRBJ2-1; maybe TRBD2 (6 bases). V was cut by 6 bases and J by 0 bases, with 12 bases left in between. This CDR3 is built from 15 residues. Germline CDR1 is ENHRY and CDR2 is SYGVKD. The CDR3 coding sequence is TGTGCCATCAGCGTCGTCGGGGGCTCCTACAATGAGCAGTTCTTC. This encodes CAISVVGGSYNEQFF.

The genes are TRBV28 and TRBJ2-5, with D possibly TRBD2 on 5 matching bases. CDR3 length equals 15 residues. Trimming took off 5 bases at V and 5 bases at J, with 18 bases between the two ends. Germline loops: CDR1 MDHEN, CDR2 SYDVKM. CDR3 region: CASSGRGASRETQYF. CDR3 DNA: TGTGCCAGCAGTGGACGGGGAGCCTCGCGGGAGACCCAGTACTTC. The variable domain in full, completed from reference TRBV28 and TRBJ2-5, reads DVKVTQSSRYLVKRTGEKVFLECVQDMDHENMFWYRQDPGLGLRLIYFSYDVKMKEKGDIPEGYSVSREKKERFSLILESASTNQTSMYLCASSGRGASRETQYFGPGTRLLVL.

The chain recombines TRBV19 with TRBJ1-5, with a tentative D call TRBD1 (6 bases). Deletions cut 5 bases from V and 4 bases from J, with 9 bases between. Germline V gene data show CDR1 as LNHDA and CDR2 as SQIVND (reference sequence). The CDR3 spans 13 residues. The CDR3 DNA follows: TGTGCCAGTAGTCAGACAGGTAATCAGCCCCAGCATTTT. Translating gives CASSQTGNQPQHF.

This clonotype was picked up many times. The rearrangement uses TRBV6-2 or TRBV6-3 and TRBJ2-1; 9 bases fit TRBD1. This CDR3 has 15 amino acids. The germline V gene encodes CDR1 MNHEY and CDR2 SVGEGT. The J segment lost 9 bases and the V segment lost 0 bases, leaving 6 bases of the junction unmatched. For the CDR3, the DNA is TGTGCCAGCAGTTACTCGGGACAGGGATGGGGTGAGCAGTTCTTC. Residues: CASSYSGQGWGEQFF.

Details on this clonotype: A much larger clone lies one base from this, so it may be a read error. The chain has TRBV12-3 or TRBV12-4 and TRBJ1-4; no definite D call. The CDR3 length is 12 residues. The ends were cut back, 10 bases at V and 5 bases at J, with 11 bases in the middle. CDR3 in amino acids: CANSPGNEKLFF. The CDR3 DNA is TGTGCCAACAGCCCCGGAAATGAAAAACTGTTTTTT.

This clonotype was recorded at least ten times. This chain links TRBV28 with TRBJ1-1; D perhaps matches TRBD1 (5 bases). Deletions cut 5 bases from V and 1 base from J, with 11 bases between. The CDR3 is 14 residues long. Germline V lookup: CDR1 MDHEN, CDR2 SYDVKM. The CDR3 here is CASSPRGTNTEAFF. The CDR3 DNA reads TGTGCCAGCAGTCCCCGAGGGACGAACACTGAAGCTTTCTTT.

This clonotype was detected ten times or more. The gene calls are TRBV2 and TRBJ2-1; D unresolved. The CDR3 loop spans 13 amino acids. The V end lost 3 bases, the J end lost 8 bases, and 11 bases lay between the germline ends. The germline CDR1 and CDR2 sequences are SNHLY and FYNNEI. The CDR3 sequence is CASSESPTDEQFF. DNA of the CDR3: TGTGCCAGCAGTGAGAGCCCGACCGATGAGCAGTTCTTC.

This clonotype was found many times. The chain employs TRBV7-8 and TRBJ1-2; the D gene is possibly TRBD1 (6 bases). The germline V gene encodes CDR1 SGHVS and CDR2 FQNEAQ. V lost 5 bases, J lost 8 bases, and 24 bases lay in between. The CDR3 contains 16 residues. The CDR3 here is CASSGPTKGGSWGYTF. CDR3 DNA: TGTGCCAGCAGCGGACCCACAAAAGGGGGGTCTTGGGGCTACACCTTC.